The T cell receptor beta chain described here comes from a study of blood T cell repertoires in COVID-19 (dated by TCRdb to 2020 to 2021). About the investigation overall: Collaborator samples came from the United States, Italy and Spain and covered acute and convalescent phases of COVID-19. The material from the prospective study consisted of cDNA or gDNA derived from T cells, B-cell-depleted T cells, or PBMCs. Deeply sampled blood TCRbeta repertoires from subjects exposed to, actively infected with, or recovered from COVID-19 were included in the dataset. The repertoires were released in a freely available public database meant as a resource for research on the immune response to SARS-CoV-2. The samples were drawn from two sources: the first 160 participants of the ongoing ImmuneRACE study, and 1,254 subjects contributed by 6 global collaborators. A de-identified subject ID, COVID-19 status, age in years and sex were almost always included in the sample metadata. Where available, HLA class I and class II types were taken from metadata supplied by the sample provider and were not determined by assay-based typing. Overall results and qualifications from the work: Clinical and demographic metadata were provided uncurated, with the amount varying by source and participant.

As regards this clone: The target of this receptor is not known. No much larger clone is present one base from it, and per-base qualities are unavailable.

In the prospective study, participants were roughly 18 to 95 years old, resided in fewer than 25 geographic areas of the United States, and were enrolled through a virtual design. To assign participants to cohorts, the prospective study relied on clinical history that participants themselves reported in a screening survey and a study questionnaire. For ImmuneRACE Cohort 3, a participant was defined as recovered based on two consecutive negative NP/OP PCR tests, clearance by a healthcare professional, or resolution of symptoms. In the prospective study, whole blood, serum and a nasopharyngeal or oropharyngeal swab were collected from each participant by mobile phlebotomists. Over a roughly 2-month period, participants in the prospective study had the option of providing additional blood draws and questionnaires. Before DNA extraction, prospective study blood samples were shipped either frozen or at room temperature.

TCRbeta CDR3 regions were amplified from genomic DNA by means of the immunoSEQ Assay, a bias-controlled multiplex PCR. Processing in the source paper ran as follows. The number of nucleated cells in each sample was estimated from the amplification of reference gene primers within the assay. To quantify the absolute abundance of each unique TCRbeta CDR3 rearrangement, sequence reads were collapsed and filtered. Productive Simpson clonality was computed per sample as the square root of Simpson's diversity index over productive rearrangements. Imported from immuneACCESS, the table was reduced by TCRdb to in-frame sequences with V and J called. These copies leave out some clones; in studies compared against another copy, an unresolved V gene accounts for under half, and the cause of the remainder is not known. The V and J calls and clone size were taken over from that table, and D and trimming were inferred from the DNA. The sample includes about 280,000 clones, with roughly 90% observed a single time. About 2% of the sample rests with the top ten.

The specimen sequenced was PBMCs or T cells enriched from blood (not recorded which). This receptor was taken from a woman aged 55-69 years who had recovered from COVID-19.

The base sequence is TGTGCCAGCAGCCCCGTCCAGGGCGACAGGGGATTTGACGAGCAGTACTTC. Its protein reads: CASSPVQGDRGFDEQYF. The chain is made from TRBV11-3 and TRBJ2-7; TRBD1 aligns with 8 central bases. Compared with germline, V lacks 5 bases and J lacks 5 bases; bases without a gene match: 17. The germline V gene encodes CDR1 SGHNT and CDR2 YENEEA. The CDR3 measures 17 amino acids from cysteine to phenylalanine. Only the CDR3 part of the read is kept: 51 bases, read in frame from the first base. Here the CDR3 is joined to the reference TRBV11-3 and TRBJ2-7 genes, and the full variable domain is: EAGVVQSPRYKIIEKKQPVAFWCNPISGHNTLYWYLQNLGQGPELLIRYENEEAVDDSQLPKDRFSAERLKGVDSTLKIQPAELGDSAVYLCASSPVQGDRGFDEQYFGPGTRLTVT.